One sample yielded the 27 T cell receptor beta chains listed below, sequenced in a study of T cells in Graves' hyperthyroidism and ophthalmopathy. Amplified TCR beta CDR3 regions came from RNA transcripts. The TCR CDR3 first-round RT-PCR relied on the HTBI primer set. From the multiplex PCR reads, TCRdb called clonotypes with MiXCR, one entry per CDR3 protein. The sample includes 500,000 to 600,000 distinct CDR3 sequences, approximately 49% of them seen just once. The sample was peripheral blood or thyroid tissue (not recorded which). Receptors were obtained from an adult woman with Graves' disease, either hyperthyroidism or ophthalmopathy (not recorded which).

The V and J genes are TRBV20-1 and TRBJ1-1; 9 bases line up with TRBD1. Germline values: CDR1 DFQATT, CDR2 SNEGSKA (reference sequence). CDR3 length equals 12 residues. Losses at the gene ends were 3 bases for V and 10 bases for J; bases not matched to a gene: 6. The CDR3, as DNA: TGCAGTGCTAGTGAAGACAGGGGGGTAGCTTTCTTT. Its protein product is CSASEDRGVAFF.

The chain recombines TRBV7-2 with TRBJ1-5; D is possibly TRBD1 (6 bases). The CDR3 is made up of 14 amino acids. The ends were cut back, 3 bases at V and 6 bases at J, with 12 bases in the middle. Germline CDR1 SGHTA, CDR2 FQGNSA. The CDR3 here is CASSLGTLAQPQHF. CDR3 sequence (DNA): TGTGCCAGCAGCTTGGGGACACTGGCTCAGCCCCAGCATTTT.

The chain links TRBV29-1 to TRBJ2-7; D not resolved. Trimming removed 8 bases from V and 3 bases from J, with 11 bases in between. The CDR3 extends over 11 amino acids. Germline CDR1 reads SQVTM; CDR2 reads ANQGSEA. CDR3 nucleotide sequence: TGCAGCTTAGATAGGGTCTACGAGCAGTACTTC. Protein sequence: CSLDRVYEQYF.

This clonotype has only one observation. The chain combines TRBV7-9 with TRBJ1-2; 7 nucleotides line up with TRBD1. Germline trimming cut 1 base from V and 4 bases from J; bases unmatched to any gene: 3. CDR3 length equals 14 residues. The germline CDR1 and CDR2 sequences are SEHNR and FQNEAQ (reference sequence). CDR3 in DNA: TGTGCCAGCAGCTTAGGCGACAGGGTCTATGGCTACACCTTC. Its protein product is CASSLGDRVYGYTF.

This clonotype has just a few counts. The chain couples TRBV19 to TRBJ2-6; possibly TRBD1 for D (5 bases). The ends were cut back, 6 bases at V and 0 bases at J, with 9 bases in the middle. This CDR3 spans 15 amino acids. Germline V gene sequence: CDR1 LNHDA, CDR2 SQIVND (reference sequence). The DNA of the CDR3 is TGTGCCAGTAGGCAGGGAAACTCTGGGGCCAACGTCCTGACTTTC. Protein product: CASRQGNSGANVLTF.

This sequence joins TRBV20-1 and TRBJ1-5, with TRBD1 identical over 11 bases. This CDR3 is 13 amino acids long. The V gene's germline CDR1 is DFQATT and CDR2 SNEGSKA (reference sequence). The V gene end was trimmed by 6 bases and the J gene end by 9 bases; junction bases not matched to a gene: 7. This chain's CDR3 is CSAKPGQGGPQHF. CDR3 nucleotide sequence: TGCAGTGCCAAGCCGGGACAGGGGGGGCCCCAGCATTTT.

The chain links TRBV7-9 to TRBJ1-4; 7 nucleotides align to TRBD1. The germline gives CDR1 SEHNR, CDR2 FQNEAQ (reference sequence). This CDR3 is built from 13 residues. J was trimmed by 6 bases and V by 8 bases; bases with no gene match: 6. CDR3 DNA: TGTGCCAGCGTCGACAGGGAGGATGAAAAACTGTTTTTT. Translating gives CASVDREDEKLFF.

This clonotype was seen only once. This rearrangement joins TRBV2 to TRBJ1-1, with D hard to call. The CDR3 sequence is 15 residues long. From germline, CDR1 is SNHLY and CDR2 FYNNEI. The V and J ends lost 2 bases and 6 bases respectively, with 16 bases between them. The CDR3 region has the DNA TGTGCCAGCAGTGAATCGGGTCTCGCGACGGCTGAAGCTTTCTTT. It yields the protein CASSESGLATAEAFF.

The chain uses TRBV10-3 and TRBJ1-6; 9 nucleotides line up with TRBD1. V lost 4 bases to trimming and J lost 10 bases; unmatched junction nucleotides: 8. The germline V gene has CDR1 ENHRY and CDR2 SYGVKD. The CDR3 sequence is 15 residues long. DNA of the CDR3: TGTGCCATCAGTGCGCAGGGGACAGGGAGATCACCCCTCCACTTT. It specifies CAISAQGTGRSPLHF.

The chain links TRBV20-1 to TRBJ2-5; D gene ambiguous. The CDR3 has 12 residues. V shed 6 bases and J shed 7 bases, with 15 bases lying between them. Germline-derived CDR1 and CDR2 are DFQATT and SNEGSKA (reference sequence). CDR3 DNA: TGCAGTGCCCGGGTGGGCTCGTGGACCCAGTACTTC. It specifies CSARVGSWTQYF.

This clonotype was counted at least ten times. The V call is TRBV9, the J call TRBJ1-1, with TRBD1 as a possible D gene (6 bases). The germline CDR1 and CDR2 sequences are SGDLS and YYNGEE. The CDR3 is 14 amino acids. V lost 4 bases and J 5 bases, leaving 15 bases between the germline ends. The CDR3 bases are TGTGCCAGCAGCCCTGGAGGGGGAGATACTGAAGCTTTCTTT. It codes for CASSPGGGDTEAFF.

This clonotype was seen many times. This chain uses TRBV5-8 with TRBJ1-2, with TRBD1 matching over 8 bases. This CDR3 contains 16 residues. V shed 0 bases, J shed 4 bases, and the junction held 8 bases outside the gene matches. Per the germline V gene, CDR1 is SGHTS and CDR2 is YDEGEE. CDR3 nucleotide sequence: TGTGCCAGCAGCTTGGATCGGGCCACAGGGGGCTATGGCTACACCTTC. As protein: CASSLDRATGGYGYTF. Supplemented by reference TRBV5-8 and TRBJ1-2, the full variable domain reads EAGVTQSPTHLIKTRGQQATLRCSPISGHTSVYWYQQALGLGLQFLLWYDEGEERNRGNFPPRFSGRQFPNYSSELNVNALELEDSALYLCASSLDRATGGYGYTFGSGTRLTVV.

This clonotype has at least ten counts. This chain uses TRBV2 with TRBJ2-7; TRBD1 matches 9 bases. There are 15 residues in the CDR3. Germline CDR1 and CDR2: SNHLY and FYNNEI. Germline trimming cut 4 bases from V and 5 bases from J; bases unmatched to any gene: 9. The CDR3 loop is CASSAGQGWTDEQYF. CDR3 coding DNA: TGTGCCAGCAGTGCTGGACAGGGGTGGACAGACGAGCAGTACTTC.

In this sample, this clonotype turned up many times. The rearrangement joins TRBV5-6 to TRBJ1-6, with a weak D call TRBD1 (5 bases). CDR1 SGHDT and CDR2 YYEEEE come from the germline V gene. V dropped 1 base and J dropped 1 base, with 9 bases sitting between them. The CDR3 consists of 16 residues. The CDR3 DNA follows: TGTGCCAGCAGCTTGAGGCAGGGTTCCTATAATTCACCCCTCCACTTT. Protein: CASSLRQGSYNSPLHF.

V and J are TRBV25-1 and TRBJ2-7, with D possibly matching TRBD1 (5 bases). CDR3 size: 13 residues. V gave up 3 bases and J gave up 2 bases, with 8 bases separating them. Looked up from germline, CDR1 is MGHDK and CDR2 is SYGVNS. The CDR3 coding sequence is TGTGCCAGCAGTGACAGGGTCGCCTACGAGCAGTACTTC. It codes for CASSDRVAYEQYF.

The chain joins TRBV7-2 to TRBJ2-7, with D possibly being TRBD2 (6 bases). The CDR3 has 13 residues. Germline V gene sequence: CDR1 SGHTA, CDR2 FQGNSA. V lost 7 bases, J lost 9 bases, and 19 bases lay in between. In DNA, the CDR3 is TGTGCCAGCACCTCTGAGCGGGCAGATACGCAGTACTTC. Translation gives CASTSERADTQYF. The entire variable domain, with the rest obtained from reference TRBV7-2 and TRBJ2-7, is as follows: GAGVSQSPSNKVTEKGKDVELRCDPISGHTALYWYRQSLGQGLEFLIYFQGNSAPDKSGLPSDRFSAERTGGSVSTLTIQRTQQEDSAVYLCASTSERADTQYFGPGTRLTVT.

This chain connects TRBV15 to TRBJ1-1; D is unresolved. V dropped 4 bases and J dropped 1 base, with 4 bases sitting between them. Germline lookup yields CDR1 LNHNV and CDR2 YYDKDF (reference sequence). This CDR3 region has 12 residues. Written as DNA, the CDR3 is TGTGCCACCAGCACCGCGAACACTGAAGCTTTCTTT. Residues: CATSTANTEAFF. The full variable domain, rest sourced from reference TRBV15 and TRBJ1-1, is DAMVIQNPRYQVTQFGKPVTLSCSQTLNHNVMYWYQQKSSQAPKLLFHYYDKDFNNEADTPDNFQSRRPNTSFCFLDIRSPGLGDTAMYLCATSTANTEAFFGQGTRLTVV.

This chain joins TRBV20-1 and TRBJ2-7; 7 bases line up with TRBD1. CDR3 length: 14 residues. The J segment lost 2 bases and the V segment lost 6 bases, leaving 10 bases of the junction unmatched. Germline V gene data show CDR1 as DFQATT and CDR2 as SNEGSKA (reference sequence). CDR3 coding DNA: TGCAGTGCACCCGGGACAGTGCACACCTACGAGCAGTACTTC. Translating gives CSAPGTVHTYEQYF.

The chain has TRBV5-1 and TRBJ1-6, with TRBD1 matching 7 bases. The germline gives CDR1 SGHRS, CDR2 YFSETQ. CDR3 length: 14 amino acids. The ends lost 4 bases at V and 7 bases at J; junction bases unmatched: 5. The CDR3 DNA follows: TGCGCCAGCAGCGTCGGACAGGACAATTCACCCCTCCACTTT. It specifies CASSVGQDNSPLHF.

This clonotype was seen many times. V gene TRBV20-1 combines with J gene TRBJ1-5; 8 positions match TRBD1. The J segment lost 0 bases and the V segment lost 1 base, leaving 5 bases of the junction unmatched. Germline V gene lookup returns CDR1 DFQATT and CDR2 SNEGSKA (reference sequence). CDR3 size: 16 residues. The chain's CDR3 is CSARAGTGNSNQPQHF. CDR3 nucleotide sequence: TGCAGTGCTAGAGCCGGGACAGGAAATAGCAATCAGCCCCAGCATTTT.

This clonotype was seen repeatedly, ten times or more. The genes are TRBV14 and TRBJ1-4, with D uncertain. This CDR3 is built from 14 residues. Germline V lookup: CDR1 SGHDN, CDR2 FVKESK. The V and J ends lost 5 bases and 5 bases respectively, with 12 bases between them. The CDR3 reads CASSFKQTNEKLFF. The CDR3 region has the DNA TGTGCCAGCAGCTTTAAACAGACGAATGAAAAACTGTTTTTT.

The chain carries TRBV4-1 and TRBJ1-2; D is unclear. V lost 4 bases and J lost 6, with 18 bases in between. Germline loops: CDR1 MGHRA, CDR2 YSYEKL. This CDR3 has 15 residues. CDR3 coding DNA: TGCGCCAGCAGCCTCGAGGACGGACCGACGAATGGCTACACCTTC. This codes for CASSLEDGPTNGYTF.

This clonotype was found a few times. V gene TRBV6-5 combines with J gene TRBJ2-5, with 15 bases matching TRBD2. CDR1 and CDR2 (germline): MNHEY, SVGAGI. Trimming took 7 bases from V and 4 from J; bases not matched to a gene: 13. This CDR3 has 18 residues. The CDR3, as DNA: TGTGCCAGCACCCCCTTAGGGACTAGCGGGAGGAGGGGAGAGACCCAGTACTTC. Translation: CASTPLGTSGRRGETQYF.

This rearrangement joins TRBV7-2 to TRBJ2-5; TRBD2 matches at 10 bases. Germline V gives CDR1 SGHTA, CDR2 FQGNSA. Unmatched junction bases numbered 13, after V lost 1 base and J lost 5 bases. The CDR3 covers 18 residues. The CDR3 region has the DNA TGTGCCAGCAGCTTAGAGTTTCGTAGCGGGGGGTCCCGGGAGACCCAGTACTTC. It encodes CASSLEFRSGGSRETQYF.

The genes are TRBV7-2 and TRBJ1-1; the D is unclear. Germline assignment: CDR1 SGHTA and CDR2 FQGNSA. The CDR3 consists of 14 residues. The V and J ends lost 3 bases and 0 bases respectively, with 8 bases between them. DNA for the CDR3: TGTGCCAGCAGCTTTTACCCCCTGAACACTGAAGCTTTCTTT. This translates into CASSFYPLNTEAFF. The complete variable domain, with remaining parts taken from reference TRBV7-2 and TRBJ1-1, reads GAGVSQSPSNKVTEKGKDVELRCDPISGHTALYWYRQSLGQGLEFLIYFQGNSAPDKSGLPSDRFSAERTGGSVSTLTIQRTQQEDSAVYLCASSFYPLNTEAFFGQGTRLTVV.

This clonotype has a handful of counts. V usage is TRBV15 and J usage is TRBJ1-2; D is perhaps TRBD1 (5 bases). The CDR3 loop spans 18 amino acids. CDR1 and CDR2 (germline): LNHNV, YYDKDF (reference sequence). The V gene lost 5 bases and the J gene lost 7 bases, with 29 bases spanning the gap. CDR3 in DNA: TGTGCCACCAGCTCACGAGCGGATTACGGGGCTCCCGGCTCTGGCTACACCTTC. Translated, it gives CATSSRADYGAPGSGYTF.

This clonotype was found a few times. This chain links TRBV10-3 with TRBJ2-5; TRBD1 matches 7 bases. The V and J ends lost 5 bases and 3 bases, in that order; junction bases with no gene match: 6. Germline V gene data show CDR1 as ENHRY and CDR2 as SYGVKD. This CDR3 is built from 14 residues. CDR3 in DNA: TGTGCCATCAGTAGTCAACAGGGGAAAGAGACCCAGTACTTC. It encodes CAISSQQGKETQYF.